The 29 T cell receptor beta chains reported below all come from one sample, sequenced in a study of blood T cell repertoires in COVID-19. Produced via immunoSEQ multiplex PCR; TCRdb's table is partial and in-frame only. The sample includes a few hundred thousand clones, more than 70% seen only once; the top ten take approximately 3.8%. The sample taken for sequencing was peripheral blood. These receptors originate from a woman at least 80 years old with acute or convalescent COVID-19.

The CDR3 bases are TGTGCCAGCGACCGTGCAGGGGCGAGCGGGGAGCTGTTTTTT. This encodes CASDRAGASGELFF. The chain joins TRBV6-5 to TRBJ2-2; TRBD1 might be the D (6 bases). Germline V lookup: CDR1 MNHEY, CDR2 SVGAGI. The CDR3 runs 14 residues. Trimming removed 8 bases from V and 7 bases from J, with 17 bases in between.

The chain is built from TRBV5-4 and TRBJ1-2; a weak D match, TRBD1 (6 bases). In germline, CDR1 is SGHNT, CDR2 YYREEE (reference sequence). The CDR3 sequence is 13 residues long. The V end was cut by 0 bases, the J end by 8 bases, with 11 bases between. CDR3 sequence: CASSLDRVGGYTF. The CDR3 nucleotides read TGTGCCAGCAGCTTGGACAGGGTCGGGGGCTACACCTTC.

J is TRBJ1-6 and V is TRBV27; D perhaps matches TRBD1 (6 bases). Trimming removed 8 bases from V and 7 bases from J, with 21 bases in between. Per germline, CDR1 MNHEY and CDR2 SMNVEV (reference sequence). The CDR3 has 16 residues. This chain's CDR3 is CASRGGQAPWNSPLHF. In nucleotides, the CDR3 is TGTGCCAGCCGGGGGGGGCAGGCCCCTTGGAATTCACCCCTCCACTTT.

This clone was detected only once. Written as DNA, the CDR3 is TGTGCCAGCAGCCCCTCGGGGGTAGCGGGGGTGTACAATGAGCAGTTCTTC. This encodes CASSPSGVAGVYNEQFF. The chain joins TRBV7-3 to TRBJ2-1; 9 positions agree with TRBD2. Trimming cost V 5 bases and J 4 bases; bases outside gene matches: 12. The germline CDR1 and CDR2 sequences are SGHTA and FQGTGA. This CDR3 region has 17 residues.

The V call is TRBV6-1, the J call TRBJ1-2; D is perhaps TRBD1 (5 bases). V lost 1 base, J lost 3 bases, and 12 bases lay in between. The germline V gene has CDR1 MNHNS and CDR2 SASEGT. The CDR3 sequence is 15 residues long. The CDR3 is CASSEETGGYYGYTF. In nucleotides, the CDR3 is TGTGCCAGCAGTGAAGAAACCGGGGGGTACTATGGCTACACCTTC.

The chain joins TRBV2 to TRBJ1-2; TRBD1 matches 8 bases. CDR3 length equals 14 residues. CDR1 is SNHLY, CDR2 FYNNEI, per germline. Trimming at V came to 10 bases and at J to 2 bases, leaving 9 bases not matched to a gene. CDR3 DNA sequence: TGTGCCACCGACGACAGGGGATTGAACTATGGCTACACCTTC. Translating gives CATDDRGLNYGYTF.

The V and J genes are TRBV9 and TRBJ1-4; perhaps TRBD1 as D (5 bases). V was pared by 2 bases and J by 7 bases, with 21 bases between. CDR1 is SGDLS and CDR2 is YYNGEE in the germline V gene. The CDR3 totals 17 residues. The CDR3 is CASSVSPGSGSGEKLFF. The CDR3 region has the DNA TGTGCCAGCAGCGTCAGCCCGGGCTCAGGGTCGGGTGAAAAACTGTTTTTT.

This clone was seen a few times. The rearrangement links TRBV4-1 to TRBJ1-5; tentatively, D is TRBD1 (5 bases). Germline loops: CDR1 MGHRA, CDR2 YSYEKL. The germline V and J ends were trimmed by 6 bases and 1 base, with 13 bases remaining between them. The CDR3 consists of 15 residues. In nucleotides, the CDR3 is TGCGCCAGCAGGGCGACAGCGGGAAGCAATCAGCCCCAGCATTTT. It is translated as CASRATAGSNQPQHF.

This clone came up once. V gene TRBV6-1 combines with J gene TRBJ1-5; D not resolved. The CDR3 consists of 14 residues. Germline CDR1 reads MNHNS; CDR2 reads SASEGT. Trimming took off 3 bases at V and 4 bases at J, with 10 bases between the two ends. The CDR3 nucleotides are TGTGCCAGCAGTGAGCCACAGCAAAATCAGCCCCAGCATTTT. Translating it yields CASSEPQQNQPQHF.

This clone appeared a few times. The chain links TRBV2 to TRBJ2-2; TRBD1 might be the D (6 bases). CDR3 length: 14 residues. Trimming shortened V by 6 bases and J by 2 bases, and 10 bases separated the two germline ends. Looked up from germline, CDR1 is SNHLY and CDR2 is FYNNEI. CDR3 bases: TGTGCCAGCAGGAGGACAGACAACACCGGGGAGCTGTTTTTT. Its protein product is CASRRTDNTGELFF.

This clone was seen only once. The gene calls are TRBV24-1 and TRBJ2-3; a weak D match, TRBD2 (5 bases). Germline V gene sequence: CDR1 KGHDR, CDR2 SFDVKD. V was shortened by 4 bases and J by 5 bases, with 12 bases between the two germline ends. The CDR3 is made up of 14 amino acids. In nucleotides, the CDR3 is TGTGCCACCAGTGACTCAGGACGGGGAGATACGCAGTATTTT. This codes for CATSDSGRGDTQYF.

The chain carries TRBV6-5 and TRBJ1-2; 7 nucleotides match TRBD1. Germline V gene data show CDR1 as MNHEY and CDR2 as SVGAGI. The CDR3 spans 14 residues. Trimming took 8 bases from V and 0 from J; bases not matched to a gene: 6. The CDR3 bases are TGTGCCAGCCTCGGGACAGTACCTAACTATGGCTACACCTTC. This codes for CASLGTVPNYGYTF.

The table lists this clone with a count of one. The chain links TRBV4-2 to TRBJ2-4; 7 bases line up with TRBD1. This CDR3 spans 15 amino acids. V dropped 0 bases and J dropped 12; count of bases not matched to a gene: 11. Germline loops: CDR1 LGHNA, CDR2 YNFKEQ. The CDR3 sequence: CASSQDLGGTAAQYF. As DNA, the CDR3 is TGTGCCAGCAGCCAAGATTTAGGTGGGACAGCGGCTCAGTACTTC.

J is TRBJ2-7 and V is TRBV5-1, with 9 bases matching TRBD1. V gave up 1 base and J gave up 2 bases; unmatched junction bases: 4. CDR3 length equals 15 residues. Germline assignment: CDR1 SGHRS and CDR2 YFSETQ. CDR3 in DNA: TGCGCCAGCAGCTTGTCACAGGGGGCAGCCTACGAGCAGTACTTC. It encodes CASSLSQGAAYEQYF.

This rearrangement joins TRBV4-1 to TRBJ1-1; 7 bases map to TRBD1. Looked up from germline, CDR1 is MGHRA and CDR2 is YSYEKL. The CDR3 has 16 amino acids. J lost 5 bases, V lost 1 base, and 10 bases had no gene match. The CDR3 nucleotides read TGCGCCAGCAGCCAAGCAGGACAGGACTCAAGAACTGAAGCTTTCTTT. This sequence encodes CASSQAGQDSRTEAFF.

This sequence joins TRBV27 and TRBJ1-1; 10 nucleotides agree with TRBD1. Germline lookup yields CDR1 MNHEY and CDR2 SMNVEV (reference sequence). With 6 bases clipped from V and 4 bases from J, the junction kept 8 bases outside the gene matches. The CDR3 sequence is 15 residues long. The CDR3 here is CASRRAGQGSTEAFF. The CDR3 DNA reads as TGTGCCAGCAGACGGGCGGGACAGGGGTCCACTGAAGCTTTCTTT.

The chain combines TRBV7-2 with TRBJ2-1; 7 nucleotides line up with TRBD2. The ends lost 1 base at V and 4 bases at J; junction bases unmatched: 4. This CDR3 has 15 amino acids. Looked up from germline, CDR1 is SGHTA and CDR2 is FQGNSA. The CDR3 is CASSLESGAYNEQFF. The CDR3, as DNA: TGTGCCAGCAGCTTAGAGAGCGGGGCATACAATGAGCAGTTCTTC.

The J gene is TRBJ2-1, the V gene TRBV3-1 (or the pseudogene TRBV3-2); 7 bases align to TRBD1. The CDR3 has 18 residues. The germline V gene has CDR1 LGHDT and CDR2 YNNKEL (reference sequence). V lost 0 bases and J lost 7; bases outside the gene matches: 15. CDR3 loop: CASSQDWGQPGTGNEQFF. The CDR3, as DNA: TGTGCCAGCAGCCAAGATTGGGGACAGCCGGGAACGGGGAATGAGCAGTTCTTC.

J is TRBJ1-2 and V is TRBV10-1; D ambiguous. The CDR3 length is 13 residues. V lost 4 bases and J 4 bases, leaving 10 bases between the germline ends. CDR1 WNHNN and CDR2 SYGVQD come from the germline V gene (reference sequence). CDR3 residues: CASSVVRSYGYTF. The DNA for the CDR3 is TGCGCCAGCAGTGTGGTCAGATCCTATGGCTACACCTTC.

The V and J genes are TRBV3-1 (or the pseudogene TRBV3-2) and TRBJ1-2; unclear D gene. This CDR3 comprises 15 residues. V lost 5 bases, J lost 4 bases, and 17 bases lay in between. The germline V gene has CDR1 LGHDT and CDR2 YNNKEL (reference sequence). CDR3 in amino acids: CASSARGRVIYGYTF. The CDR3 DNA reads TGTGCCAGCAGCGCCAGAGGGAGGGTTATCTATGGCTACACCTTC.

As DNA, the CDR3 is TGTGCCAGCAGCTGGATTGGGGACAGCCTCTCTGGAAACACCATATATTTT. This translates into CASSWIGDSLSGNTIYF. The chain links TRBV11-3 to TRBJ1-3; 7 positions match TRBD1. The CDR3 has 17 residues. Germline V gene lookup returns CDR1 SGHNT and CDR2 YENEEA. The ends lost 4 bases at V and 0 bases at J; junction bases unmatched: 9.

This chain links TRBV5-5 with TRBJ2-5; D is possibly TRBD1 (5 bases). The germline gives CDR1 SGHKS, CDR2 YYEKEE (reference sequence). Trimming took off 4 bases at V and 1 base at J, with 8 bases between the two ends. The CDR3 is 13 residues long. The CDR3 DNA follows: TGTGCCAGCAGCCAGGGCAGCCAAGAGACCCAGTACTTC. Its protein is CASSQGSQETQYF.

V is TRBV25-1 and J is TRBJ2-3, with D unresolved. Germline assignment: CDR1 MGHDK and CDR2 SYGVNS. The CDR3 runs to 13 residues. Deletions cut 7 bases from V and 1 base from J, with 9 bases between. This CDR3 is CASKVSGTDTQYF. The DNA of the CDR3 is TGTGCCAGCAAAGTTTCGGGCACAGATACGCAGTATTTT. Supplemented by reference TRBV25-1 and TRBJ2-3, the full variable domain reads EADIYQTPRYLVIGTGKKITLECSQTMGHDKMYWYQQDPGMELHLIHYSYGVNSTEKGDLSSESTVSRIRTEHFPLTLESARPSHTSQYLCASKVSGTDTQYFGPGTRLTVL.

CDR3 in DNA: TGTGCCAGCAGTCCCGGGACAGCCTACGAGCAGTACTTC. Its protein product is CASSPGTAYEQYF. This chain joins TRBV12-3 or TRBV12-4 and TRBJ2-7; 7 bases agree with TRBD1. This CDR3 has 13 residues. V shed 5 bases, J shed 2 bases, and the junction held 3 bases outside the gene matches.

The chain carries TRBV9 and TRBJ2-7, with TRBD1 matching 9 bases. J lost 5 bases, V lost 1 base, and 4 bases had no gene match. Germline values: CDR1 SGDLS, CDR2 YYNGEE. The CDR3 loop spans 14 amino acids. The DNA of the CDR3 is TGTGCCAGCAGCGTACAGACAGGGGGGGACGAGCAGTACTTC. This translates into CASSVQTGGDEQYF.

In DNA form, the CDR3 reads TGTGCCAGCAGTTACAGTCCACCCTCGGGGACTGAAGCTTTCTTT. As protein: CASSYSPPSGTEAFF. This rearrangement joins TRBV6-2 or TRBV6-3 to TRBJ1-1; D gene ambiguous. The CDR3 length is 15 residues. V lost 2 bases, J lost 5 bases, and 15 bases lay in between. Germline CDR1 and CDR2: MNHEY and SVGEGT.

The chain links TRBV11-2 to TRBJ1-4; D not resolved. The germline V gene encodes CDR1 SGHAT and CDR2 FQNNGV. V lost 3 bases and J 7 bases, leaving 9 bases between the germline ends. CDR3 size: 13 residues. The CDR3 loop is CASSFFPGEKLFF. The CDR3, as DNA: TGTGCCAGCAGCTTTTTTCCGGGTGAAAAACTGTTTTTT.

The genes are TRBV4-1 and TRBJ1-5; 8 nucleotides match TRBD1. Germline V gene sequence: CDR1 MGHRA, CDR2 YSYEKL. Trimming removed 0 bases from V and 2 bases from J; junction bases left unmatched: 15. The CDR3 covers 20 residues. The CDR3 sequence is CASSQDRRGQGGVGNQPQHF. CDR3 DNA sequence: TGCGCCAGCAGCCAAGATAGAAGAGGACAGGGTGGCGTTGGCAATCAGCCCCAGCATTTT.

This clone was observed a few times. The J gene is TRBJ2-2, the V gene TRBV21-1; the D call in the table, TRBD2, was not verified against the DNA. TRBV21-1 is assigned pseudogene status. The CDR3 contains 17 residues. The CDR3 bases are TGTGCCAGCAGCCGTCCCCTCTCGGGGGGGTTCACCGGGGAGCTGTTTTTT. This encodes CASSRPLSGGFTGELFF.